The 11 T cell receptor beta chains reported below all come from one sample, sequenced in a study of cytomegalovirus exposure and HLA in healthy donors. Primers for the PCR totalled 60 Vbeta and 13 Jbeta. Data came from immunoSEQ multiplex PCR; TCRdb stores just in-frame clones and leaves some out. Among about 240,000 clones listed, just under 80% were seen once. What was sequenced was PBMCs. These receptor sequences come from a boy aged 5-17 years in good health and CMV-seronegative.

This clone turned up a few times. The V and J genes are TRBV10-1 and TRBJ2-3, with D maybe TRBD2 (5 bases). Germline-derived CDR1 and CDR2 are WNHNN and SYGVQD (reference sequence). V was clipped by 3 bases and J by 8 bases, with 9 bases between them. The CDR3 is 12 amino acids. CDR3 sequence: CASSESGGTQYF. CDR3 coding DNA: TGCGCCAGCAGTGAAAGCGGAGGTACGCAGTATTTT.

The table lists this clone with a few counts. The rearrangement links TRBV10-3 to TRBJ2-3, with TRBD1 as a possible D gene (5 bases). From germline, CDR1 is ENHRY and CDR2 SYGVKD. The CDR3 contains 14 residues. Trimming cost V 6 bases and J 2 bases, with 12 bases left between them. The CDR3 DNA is TGTGCCATCAGGTTCAGGGATCACACAGATACGCAGTATTTT. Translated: CAIRFRDHTDTQYF.

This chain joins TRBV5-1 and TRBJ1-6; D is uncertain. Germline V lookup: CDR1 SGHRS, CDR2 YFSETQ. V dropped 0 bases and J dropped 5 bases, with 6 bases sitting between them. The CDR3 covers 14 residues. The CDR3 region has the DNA TGCGCCAGCAGCTTGGGGGCAGATAATTCACCCCTCCACTTT. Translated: CASSLGADNSPLHF.

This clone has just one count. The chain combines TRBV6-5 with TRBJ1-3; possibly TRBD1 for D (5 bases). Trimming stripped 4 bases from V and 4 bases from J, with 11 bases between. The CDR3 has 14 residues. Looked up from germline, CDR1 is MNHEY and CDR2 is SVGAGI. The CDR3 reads CASSFGGEGNTIYF. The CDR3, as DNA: TGTGCCAGCAGTTTCGGGGGGGAAGGAAACACCATATATTTT.

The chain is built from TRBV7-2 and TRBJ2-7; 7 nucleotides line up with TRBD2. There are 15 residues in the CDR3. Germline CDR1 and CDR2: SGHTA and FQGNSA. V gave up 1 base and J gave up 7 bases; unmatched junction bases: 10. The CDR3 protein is CASSLEGGRGREQYF. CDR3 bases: TGTGCCAGCAGCTTAGAAGGCGGGAGAGGACGTGAGCAGTACTTC. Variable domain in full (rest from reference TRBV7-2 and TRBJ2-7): GAGVSQSPSNKVTEKGKDVELRCDPISGHTALYWYRQSLGQGLEFLIYFQGNSAPDKSGLPSDRFSAERTGGSVSTLTIQRTQQEDSAVYLCASSLEGGRGREQYFGPGTRLTVT.

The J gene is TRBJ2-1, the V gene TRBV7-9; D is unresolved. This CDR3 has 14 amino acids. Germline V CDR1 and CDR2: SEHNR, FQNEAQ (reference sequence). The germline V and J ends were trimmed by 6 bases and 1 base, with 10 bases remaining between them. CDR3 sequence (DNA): TGTGCCAGCAGTCCACGGGTTTCCTACAATGAGCAGTTCTTC. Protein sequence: CASSPRVSYNEQFF.

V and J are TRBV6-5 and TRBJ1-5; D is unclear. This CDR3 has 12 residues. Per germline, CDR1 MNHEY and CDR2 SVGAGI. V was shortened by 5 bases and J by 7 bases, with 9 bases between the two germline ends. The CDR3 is CASSSTGQPQHF. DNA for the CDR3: TGTGCCAGCAGTAGCACCGGGCAGCCCCAGCATTTT.

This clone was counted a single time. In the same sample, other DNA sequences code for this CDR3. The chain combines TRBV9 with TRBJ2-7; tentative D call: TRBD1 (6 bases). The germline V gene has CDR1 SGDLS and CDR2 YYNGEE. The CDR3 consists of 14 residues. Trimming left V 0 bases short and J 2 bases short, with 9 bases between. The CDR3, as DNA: TGTGCCAGCAGCGTAGGGGCAGGGGCCTACGAGCAGTACTTC. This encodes CASSVGAGAYEQYF.

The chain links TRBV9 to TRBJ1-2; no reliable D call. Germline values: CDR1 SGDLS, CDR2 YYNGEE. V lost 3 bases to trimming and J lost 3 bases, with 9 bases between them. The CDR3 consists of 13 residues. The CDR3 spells CASSEAADYGYTF. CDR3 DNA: TGTGCCAGCAGCGAAGCGGCGGACTATGGCTACACCTTC.

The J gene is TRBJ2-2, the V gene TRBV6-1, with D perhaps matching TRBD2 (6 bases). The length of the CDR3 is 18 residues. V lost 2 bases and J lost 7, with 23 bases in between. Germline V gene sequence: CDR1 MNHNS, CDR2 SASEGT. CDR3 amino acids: CASSERGSAGRNHGELFF. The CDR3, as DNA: TGTGCCAGCAGTGAAAGAGGGTCCGCCGGGAGAAATCACGGGGAGCTGTTTTTT.

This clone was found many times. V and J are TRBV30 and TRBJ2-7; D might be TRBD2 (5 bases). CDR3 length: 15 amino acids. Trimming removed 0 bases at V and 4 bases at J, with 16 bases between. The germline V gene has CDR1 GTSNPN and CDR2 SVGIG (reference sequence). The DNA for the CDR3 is TGTGCCTGGAGTGTAGGTTCGGGGATTGTATACGAGCAGTACTTC. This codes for CAWSVGSGIVYEQYF.